This TCR beta chain was sequenced during a study of blood T cell repertoires in COVID-19. At the level of the study: Donors in the United States, Italy and Spain gave samples during acute or convalescent COVID-19. PBMCs, B-cell-depleted T cells, or T cells were the source of the cDNA or gDNA that made up the material.

Germline CDR1 reads LNHDA; CDR2 reads SQIVND (reference sequence). This CDR3 is built from 15 residues. V gave up 5 bases and J gave up 5 bases; unmatched junction bases: 7. TCRdb keeps only in-frame clones here, not all; method: immunoSEQ multiplex PCR. The sample lists 110,000 to 150,000 clones; more than 70% were seen once. The sequencing sample was made of peripheral blood. The clonotype comes from a woman aged 45-65 years with acute or convalescent COVID-19. This chain connects TRBV19 to TRBJ1-1, with 11 nucleotides matching TRBD1. The CDR3 bases are TGTGCCAGTAGTCCCCGGGACAGGGGGAGTACTGAAGCTTTCTTT. Its protein is CASSPRDRGSTEAFF.